The TCR beta chain described here comes from a study of HIV-infected patients and healthy controls. Germline V gene data show CDR1 as SEHNR and CDR2 as FQNEAQ (reference sequence). Deletions cut 3 bases from V and 1 base from J, with 6 bases between. This CDR3 has 13 residues. In this sample, this clonotype turned up a few times. Reverse transcription used 450 to 500 ng RNA and constant-region primers for alpha and beta. Each of the alpha and beta chains got its own library through chain-specific third strand synthesis with indices. TCRdb independently ran MiXCR on the 5' RACE reads; one entry per CDR3 protein. The repertoire holds about 12,000 distinct CDR3 sequences, with roughly 10% as singletons. No cell fractionation was done, so the repertoire covers all unsorted peripheral blood T cells.

J is TRBJ1-1 and V is TRBV7-9; D not resolved. The sample was blood. This receptor was obtained from an adult in good health. The CDR3 bases are TGTGCCAGCAGCTTTCCAGCGAACACTGAAGCTTTCTTT. Translation gives CASSFPANTEAFF.